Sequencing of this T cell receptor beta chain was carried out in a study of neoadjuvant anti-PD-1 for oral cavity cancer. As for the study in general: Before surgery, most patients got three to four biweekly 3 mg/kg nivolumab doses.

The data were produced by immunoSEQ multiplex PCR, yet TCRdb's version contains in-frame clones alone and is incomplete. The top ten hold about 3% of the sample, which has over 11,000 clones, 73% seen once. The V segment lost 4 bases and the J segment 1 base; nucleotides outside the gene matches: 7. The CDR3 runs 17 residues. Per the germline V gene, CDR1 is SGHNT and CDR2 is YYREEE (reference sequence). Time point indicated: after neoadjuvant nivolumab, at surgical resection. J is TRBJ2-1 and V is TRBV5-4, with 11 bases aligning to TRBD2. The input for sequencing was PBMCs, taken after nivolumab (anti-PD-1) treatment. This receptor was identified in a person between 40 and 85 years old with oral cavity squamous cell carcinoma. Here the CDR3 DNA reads TGTGCCAGCAGCGTACTAGCGGGAGAAGGGTCCTACAATGAGCAGTTCTTC. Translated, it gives CASSVLAGEGSYNEQFF.